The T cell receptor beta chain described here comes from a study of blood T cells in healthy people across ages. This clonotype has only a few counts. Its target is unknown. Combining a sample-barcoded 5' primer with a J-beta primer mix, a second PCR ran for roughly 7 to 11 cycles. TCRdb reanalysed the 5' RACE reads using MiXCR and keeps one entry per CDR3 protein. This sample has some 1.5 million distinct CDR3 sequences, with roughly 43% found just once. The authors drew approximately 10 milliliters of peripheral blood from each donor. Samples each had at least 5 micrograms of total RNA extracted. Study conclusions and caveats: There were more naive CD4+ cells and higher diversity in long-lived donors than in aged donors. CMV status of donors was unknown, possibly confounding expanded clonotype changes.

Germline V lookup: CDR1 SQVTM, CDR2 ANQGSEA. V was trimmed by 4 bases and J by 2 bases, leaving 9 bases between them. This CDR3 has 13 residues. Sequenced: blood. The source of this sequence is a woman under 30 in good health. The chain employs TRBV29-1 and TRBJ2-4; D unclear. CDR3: CSVATRTKNIQYF. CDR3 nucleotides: TGCAGCGTTGCCACCAGGACCAAAAACATTCAGTACTTC. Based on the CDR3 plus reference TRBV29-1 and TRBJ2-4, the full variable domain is SAVISQKPSRDICQRGTSLTIQCQVDSQVTMMFWYRQQPGQSLTLIATANQGSEATYESGFVIDKFPISRPNLTFSTLTVSNMSPEDSSIYLCSVATRTKNIQYFGAGTRLSVL.